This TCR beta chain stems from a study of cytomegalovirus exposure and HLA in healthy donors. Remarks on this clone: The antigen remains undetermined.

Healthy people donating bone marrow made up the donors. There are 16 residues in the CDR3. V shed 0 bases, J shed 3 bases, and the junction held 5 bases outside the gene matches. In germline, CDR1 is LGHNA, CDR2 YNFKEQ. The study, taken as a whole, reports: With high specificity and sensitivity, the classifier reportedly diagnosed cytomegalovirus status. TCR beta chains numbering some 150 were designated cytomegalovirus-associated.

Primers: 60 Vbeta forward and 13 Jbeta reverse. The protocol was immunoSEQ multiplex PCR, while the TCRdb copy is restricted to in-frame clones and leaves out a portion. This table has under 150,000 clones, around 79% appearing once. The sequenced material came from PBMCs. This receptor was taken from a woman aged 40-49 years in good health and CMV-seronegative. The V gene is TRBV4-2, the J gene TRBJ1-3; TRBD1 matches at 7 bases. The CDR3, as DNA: TGTGCCAGCAGCCAAGATCCAGGGGGTTATGGAAACACCATATATTTT. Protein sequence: CASSQDPGGYGNTIYF.